The sequence of this T cell receptor (beta chain) was determined in a study of cytomegalovirus exposure and HLA in healthy donors. In the PCR, 60 Vbeta and 13 Jbeta primers were used. Only in-frame clones appear in the TCRdb table, and some are missing; sequencing was by immunoSEQ multiplex PCR. The data contain under 110,000 clones, around four fifths of them singletons. CDR3 length equals 16 residues. Unmatched junction bases numbered 8, after V lost 4 bases and J lost 4 bases. CDR1 is SGHRS and CDR2 is YFSETQ in the germline V gene. The chain carries TRBV5-1 and TRBJ2-5, with 12 nucleotides matching TRBD2. Input material: PBMCs. The sequence came from a middle-aged man in good health and CMV-seronegative. DNA of the CDR3: TGCGCCAGCAGCCCTACGACTAGCGGGGGTGGAGAGACCCAGTACTTC. Amino acids: CASSPTTSGGGETQYF.